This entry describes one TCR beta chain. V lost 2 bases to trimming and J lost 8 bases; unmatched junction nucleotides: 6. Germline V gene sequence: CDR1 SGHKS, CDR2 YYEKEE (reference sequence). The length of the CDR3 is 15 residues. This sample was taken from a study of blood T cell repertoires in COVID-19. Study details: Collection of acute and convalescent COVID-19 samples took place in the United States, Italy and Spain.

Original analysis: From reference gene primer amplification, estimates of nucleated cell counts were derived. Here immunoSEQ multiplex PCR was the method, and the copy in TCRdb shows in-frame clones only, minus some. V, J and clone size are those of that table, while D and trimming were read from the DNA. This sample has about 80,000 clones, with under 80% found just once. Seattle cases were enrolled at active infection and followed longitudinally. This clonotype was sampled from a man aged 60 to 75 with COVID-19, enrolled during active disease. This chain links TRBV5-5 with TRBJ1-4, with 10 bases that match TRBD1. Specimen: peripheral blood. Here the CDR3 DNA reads TGTGCCAGCAGCTTAGGGACAGGGGTAGGCGAAAAACTGTTTTTT. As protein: CASSLGTGVGEKLFF.